This T cell receptor beta chain was sequenced in a study of T cells after yellow fever vaccination. One entry per CDR3 protein, called by TCRdb with MiXCR from the 5' RACE reads. The table has some 320,000 distinct CDR3 sequences, 7.5% to 9% seen once. The CDR3 is made up of 16 amino acids. Germline V gene sequence: CDR1 KGHDR, CDR2 SFDVKD. V lost 3 bases and J lost 6, with 16 bases in between. This chain joins TRBV24-1 and TRBJ2-2, with D tentatively TRBD1 (6 bases). The receptor's source is a man aged 18 to 35 who received the YFV17D yellow fever vaccine. The sequencing used PBMCs, collected on the day of the first yellow fever vaccination. DNA for the CDR3: TGTGCCACCAGTGATCCCGGACAGCGGCCGGCCGGGGAGCTGTTTTTT. It codes for CATSDPGQRPAGELFF.